The present T cell receptor beta chain was sequenced within a study of T cell repertoires in cytomegalovirus infection. For the study at large: Indications of both CMV infection and matching HLA type were provided by public TCR beta signatures. Study-wide results and caveats: Individuals carrying CMV plus the relevant HLA were identified by cumulative frequency of public TCR beta families.

CDR3 length equals 13 residues. Germline CDR1 is SEHNR and CDR2 is FQNEAQ (reference sequence). The V end was cut by 3 bases, the J end by 9 bases, with 15 bases between. This clonotype was seen repeatedly, ten times or more. Its target is not known. Via MiXCR, TCRdb re-called the reads, giving one row per CDR3 protein. The sample contains around 270,000 distinct CDR3 sequences, around 9% of which appear only once. The sequencing input was PBMCs. The sequence was obtained from a human donor in good health (CMV status not recorded). Some clones in this sample may be carry-over from other donors' samples. The J gene is TRBJ2-7, the V gene TRBV7-9; D assignment may be TRBD1 or TRBD2 (5 bases each). In DNA, the CDR3 is TGTGCCAGCAGCTTCAGGGAGCCCCCCGCGCAGTACTTC. Its protein is CASSFREPPAQYF.